One sample yielded the 31 T cell receptor beta chains listed below, sequenced in a study of OX40 agonist ivuxolimab in advanced cancers. Measured with immunoSEQ multiplex PCR; TCRdb has only the in-frame clones, and not every one. The profile shows some 110,000 clones, roughly 90% of them singletons. The sample was CD4+ or CD8+ T cells sorted from blood, taken in a trial of the OX40 agonist ivuxolimab. All receptors derive from an adult with an advanced solid tumor such as melanoma, head and neck, liver or kidney cancer.

The chain combines TRBV19 with TRBJ2-7, with TRBD2 matching over 9 bases. The CDR3 length is 15 residues. The V gene's germline CDR1 is LNHDA and CDR2 SQIVND (reference sequence). The junction had 7 bases not matched to a gene; V was cut back by 3 bases and J by 4 bases. CDR3 region: CASSIRSSGRYEQYF. DNA of the CDR3: TGTGCCAGTAGTATTCGCTCCAGCGGGAGGTACGAGCAGTACTTC.

V gene TRBV30 combines with J gene TRBJ2-5; possible D gene TRBD2, 5 bases. Germline V gene lookup returns CDR1 GTSNPN and CDR2 SVGIG (reference sequence). This CDR3 comprises 12 residues. The V end lost 3 bases, the J end lost 1 base, and 6 bases lay between the germline ends. This CDR3 is CAWSSGQETQYF. The CDR3 DNA is TGTGCCTGGAGCAGCGGCCAAGAGACCCAGTACTTC.

This chain links TRBV18 with TRBJ2-7, with 8 bases lining up with TRBD1. Germline CDR1 reads KGHSH; CDR2 reads LQKENI. The CDR3 extends over 13 amino acids. V lost 3 bases and J lost 3; bases outside the gene matches: 1. The CDR3 bases are TGTGCCAGCTCACCGGGACAGGACTACGAGCAGTACTTC. It specifies CASSPGQDYEQYF.

V is TRBV7-6 and J is TRBJ2-7; D call uncertain. This CDR3 is built from 16 residues. Trimming pared 5 bases from V and 3 bases from J, leaving 20 bases between. Germline lookup yields CDR1 SGHVS and CDR2 FNYEAQ. The CDR3 region has the DNA TGTGCCAGCAGCAGAAGTCAGTCACGCCCTCTCTACGAGCAGTACTTC. Translation: CASSRSQSRPLYEQYF. The entire variable domain, with the rest obtained from reference TRBV7-6 and TRBJ2-7, is as follows: GAGVSQSPRYKVTKRGQDVALRCDPISGHVSLYWYRQALGQGPEFLTYFNYEAQQDKSGLPNDRFSAERPEGSISTLTIQRTEQRDSAMYRCASSRSQSRPLYEQYFGPGTRLTVT.

The chain uses TRBV9 and TRBJ2-7; no firm D call. The CDR3 spans 12 residues. V was shortened by 5 bases and J by 3 bases, with 9 bases between the two germline ends. CDR1 is SGDLS, CDR2 YYNGEE, per germline. CDR3 coding DNA: TGTGCCAGCAGGGGGATCGTCTACGAGCAGTACTTC. This gives the protein CASRGIVYEQYF. The variable domain in full, completed from reference TRBV9 and TRBJ2-7, reads DSGVTQTPKHLITATGQRVTLRCSPRSGDLSVYWYQQSLDQGLQFLIQYYNGEERAKGNILERFSAQQFPDLHSELNLSSLELGDSALYFCASRGIVYEQYFGPGTRLTVT.

The V and J genes are TRBV19 and TRBJ1-1; tentative D call: TRBD1 (6 bases). The CDR3 extends over 15 amino acids. V was shortened by 6 bases and J by 1 base, with 15 bases between the two germline ends. The V gene's germline CDR1 is LNHDA and CDR2 SQIVND (reference sequence). This CDR3 is CASSPTGGGNTEAFF. The DNA of the CDR3 is TGTGCCAGTAGCCCGACCGGAGGGGGGAACACTGAAGCTTTCTTT.

The chain joins TRBV12-5 to TRBJ2-1; D is unresolved. There are 15 residues in the CDR3. CDR1 is LGHNT and CDR2 is FRNRAP in the germline V gene. Between the trimmed V and J ends, which lost 1 base and 0 bases, there was a span of 7 bases. CDR3 sequence (DNA): TGTGCTAGTGGTTTGGCGCTGAGCTCCTACAATGAGCAGTTCTTC. This codes for CASGLALSSYNEQFF.

The J gene is TRBJ1-2, the V gene TRBV29-1; D gene unclear. This CDR3 has 12 residues. The germline gives CDR1 SQVTM, CDR2 ANQGSEA. Trimming cost V 4 bases and J 0 bases, with 6 bases left between them. Here the CDR3 reads CSVGRTNYGYTF. The CDR3 DNA reads as TGCAGCGTTGGCAGAACTAACTATGGCTACACCTTC.

The chain couples TRBV4-3 to TRBJ1-4; no firm D call. Germline V gives CDR1 LGHNA, CDR2 YSLEER. The V end was cut by 1 base, the J end by 7 bases, with 13 bases between. This CDR3 is built from 15 residues. The CDR3 spells CASSQARAGAEKLFF. DNA of the CDR3: TGCGCCAGCAGCCAAGCTCGAGCGGGTGCTGAAAAACTGTTTTTT.

The chain employs TRBV5-1 and TRBJ2-7; maybe TRBD1 (5 bases). Germline V lookup: CDR1 SGHRS, CDR2 YFSETQ. The V and J ends lost 2 bases and 5 bases respectively, with 11 bases between them. The CDR3 consists of 13 residues. Written as DNA, the CDR3 is TGCGCCAGCAGCTTCCTAGGGGTCCACGAGCAGTACTTC. It yields the protein CASSFLGVHEQYF.

This CDR3 is CASSPSIAGDYEQYF. CDR3 nucleotide sequence: TGTGCCAGTAGTCCCTCCATAGCGGGAGACTACGAGCAGTACTTC. V gene TRBV19 combines with J gene TRBJ2-7; 9 bases line up with TRBD2. With 5 bases clipped from V and 3 bases from J, the junction kept 8 bases outside the gene matches. The CDR3 extends over 15 amino acids. Germline V gives CDR1 LNHDA, CDR2 SQIVND (reference sequence).

The chain uses TRBV7-2 and TRBJ2-1, with 10 bases identical to TRBD1. The V gene's germline CDR1 is SGHTA and CDR2 FQGNSA. The CDR3 extends over 13 amino acids. Trimming took 5 bases from V and 6 from J; bases not matched to a gene: 1. The CDR3 DNA reads as TGTGCCAGCAGCCGGGACAGGGGCAATGAGCAGTTCTTC. It encodes CASSRDRGNEQFF.

CDR3 protein: CASSLVQGDYEQYF. The CDR3 nucleotides are TGTGCCAGCAGCTTAGTCCAGGGGGACTACGAGCAGTACTTC. The V and J genes are TRBV11-2 and TRBJ2-7, with 7 bases fitting TRBD1. Germline lookup yields CDR1 SGHAT and CDR2 FQNNGV. Losses at the gene ends were 1 base for V and 3 bases for J; bases not matched to a gene: 3. There are 14 residues in the CDR3.

The gene calls are TRBV5-1 and TRBJ1-1, with 7 bases lining up with TRBD1. This CDR3 is 15 amino acids long. CDR1 and CDR2 from the germline V gene are SGHRS and YFSETQ. The V and J ends lost 4 bases and 2 bases, in that order; junction bases with no gene match: 8. The CDR3 spells CASSRPGGGNTEAFF. The CDR3, as DNA: TGCGCCAGCAGCCGACCCGGAGGGGGCAACACTGAAGCTTTCTTT.

The V and J genes are TRBV9 and TRBJ1-1; possibly TRBD1 for D (5 bases). Germline V gene data show CDR1 as SGDLS and CDR2 as YYNGEE. CDR3 length: 13 residues. Trimming took 0 bases from V and 5 from J, leaving 8 bases between them. The CDR3 DNA sequence: TGTGCCAGCAGCGTAGAAGAGGGGACTGAAGCTTTCTTT. It specifies CASSVEEGTEAFF.

CDR3: CASSARRTIDGYTF. The CDR3 DNA sequence: TGTGCCAGCAGCGCCAGAAGGACAATTGATGGCTACACCTTC. V usage is TRBV9 and J usage is TRBJ1-2, with D tentatively TRBD1 (5 bases). V was shortened by 3 bases and J by 6 bases, with 15 bases between the two germline ends. The CDR3 runs to 14 residues. The germline CDR1 and CDR2 sequences are SGDLS and YYNGEE.

This chain uses TRBV19 with TRBJ2-3; D unclear. Germline assignment: CDR1 LNHDA and CDR2 SQIVND (reference sequence). The V gene lost 7 bases and the J gene lost 3 bases, with 14 bases spanning the gap. The CDR3 extends over 14 amino acids. DNA for the CDR3: TGTGCCAGTAACCAAGAGGTGGGGACAGATACGCAGTATTTT. This sequence encodes CASNQEVGTDTQYF.

The V and J genes are TRBV13 and TRBJ2-3; possibly TRBD1 or TRBD2 for D (6 bases each). The CDR3 is 17 amino acids. V lost 4 bases and J lost 0, with 17 bases in between. The germline V gene encodes CDR1 PRHDT and CDR2 FYEKMQ (reference sequence). CDR3 in amino acids: CASSSLWGRGSTDTQYF. In DNA, the CDR3 is TGTGCCAGCAGCTCCTTATGGGGGCGGGGTAGCACAGATACGCAGTATTTT.

V usage is TRBV9 and J usage is TRBJ2-3, with 13 bases lining up with TRBD2. V was clipped by 1 base and J by 4 bases; unmatched bases: 3. The CDR3 is 16 amino acids. The germline V gene has CDR1 SGDLS and CDR2 YYNGEE. The CDR3 sequence: CASSVTSGRAADTQYF. In nucleotides, the CDR3 is TGTGCCAGCAGCGTAACTAGCGGGAGGGCCGCAGATACGCAGTATTTT. Full variable domain (remainder filled in from reference TRBV9 and TRBJ2-3): DSGVTQTPKHLITATGQRVTLRCSPRSGDLSVYWYQQSLDQGLQFLIQYYNGEERAKGNILERFSAQQFPDLHSELNLSSLELGDSALYFCASSVTSGRAADTQYFGPGTRLTVL.

This chain links TRBV5-6 with TRBJ2-3, with TRBD2 identical over 14 bases. V was pared by 2 bases and J by 3 bases, with 8 bases of the junction left unmatched. From germline, CDR1 is SGHDT and CDR2 YYEEEE. This CDR3 has 18 amino acids. CDR3 region: CASSFPGLAGVETDTQYF. The CDR3 region has the DNA TGTGCCAGCAGCTTCCCGGGACTAGCGGGAGTTGAGACAGATACGCAGTATTTT.

The rearrangement links TRBV7-2 to TRBJ2-2; 10 bases agree with TRBD2. V shed 1 base and J 8 bases; nucleotides not matched to a gene: 10. The germline CDR1 and CDR2 sequences are SGHTA and FQGNSA. This CDR3 comprises 17 residues. The CDR3 reads CASSLGGSGRSTGELFF. In nucleotides, the CDR3 is TGTGCCAGCAGCTTAGGGGGTAGCGGGAGGTCCACAGGGGAGCTGTTTTTT.

The V and J genes are TRBV28 and TRBJ2-7, with D possibly called TRBD1 or TRBD2 (6 bases each). Germline V CDR1 and CDR2: MDHEN, SYDVKM. The CDR3 length is 15 residues. The ends were cut back, 3 bases at V and 4 bases at J, with 16 bases in the middle. CDR3 residues: CASSFGRRGVYEQYF. For the CDR3, the DNA is TGTGCCAGCAGTTTCGGGCGGAGGGGGGTATACGAGCAGTACTTC. Looking up the rest from reference TRBV28 and TRBJ2-7 gives the full variable domain: DVKVTQSSRYLVKRTGEKVFLECVQDMDHENMFWYRQDPGLGLRLIYFSYDVKMKEKGDIPEGYSVSREKKERFSLILESASTNQTSMYLCASSFGRRGVYEQYFGPGTRLTVT.

The chain combines TRBV28 with TRBJ2-6, with a weak D call TRBD2 (5 bases). Deletions cut 11 bases from V and 2 bases from J, with 10 bases between. CDR1 MDHEN and CDR2 SYDVKM come from the germline V gene. CDR3 length equals 13 residues. CDR3 protein: CAEQRAGANVLTF. The DNA of the CDR3 is TGTGCCGAACAGAGGGCTGGGGCCAACGTCCTGACTTTC.

This chain connects TRBV28 to TRBJ2-2, with D perhaps TRBD1 or TRBD2 (5 bases each). V lost 6 bases, J lost 1 base, and 18 bases lay in between. The germline CDR1 and CDR2 sequences are MDHEN and SYDVKM. There are 17 residues in the CDR3. In DNA form, the CDR3 reads TGTGCCAGCAGCCTAAGCACCGGGACGGTGAACACCGGGGAGCTGTTTTTT. This codes for CASSLSTGTVNTGELFF.

The rearrangement uses TRBV4-2 and TRBJ2-5, with TRBD1 as a possible D gene (6 bases). This CDR3 is built from 16 residues. Trimming cost V 0 bases and J 5 bases, with 16 bases left between them. Germline assignment: CDR1 LGHNA and CDR2 YNFKEQ. Here the CDR3 DNA reads TGTGCCAGCAGCCAAGAGGTACAGGGTAGAGGGGAGACCCAGTACTTC. Its translation is CASSQEVQGRGETQYF.

The J gene is TRBJ2-1, the V gene TRBV5-1; D not certain. Trimming took off 4 bases at V and 3 bases at J, with 5 bases between the two ends. The CDR3 runs to 12 residues. The germline V gene encodes CDR1 SGHRS and CDR2 YFSETQ. The CDR3: CASSPDYNEQFF. The CDR3 DNA is TGCGCCAGCAGCCCGGACTACAATGAGCAGTTCTTC.

This clone was seen once. V is TRBV19 and J is TRBJ2-1; no clear D. Deletions cut 4 bases from V and 6 bases from J, with 16 bases between. Germline loops: CDR1 LNHDA, CDR2 SQIVND (reference sequence). The CDR3 is made up of 15 amino acids. CDR3 DNA sequence: TGTGCCAGTAGTAGGAACCCTTCTAACAGCAATGAGCAGTTCTTC. It encodes CASSRNPSNSNEQFF.

The rearrangement joins TRBV29-1 to TRBJ1-1; no firm D call. Trimming stripped 7 bases from V and 0 bases from J, with 12 bases between. Germline CDR1 reads SQVTM; CDR2 reads ANQGSEA. The CDR3 covers 13 residues. The CDR3 loop reads CSAPSPLNTEAFF. The DNA of the CDR3 is TGCAGCGCCCCATCGCCTCTGAACACTGAAGCTTTCTTT.

The gene calls are TRBV5-6 and TRBJ1-5; no clear D. The CDR3 is made up of 15 amino acids. The germline V and J ends were trimmed by 1 base and 0 bases, with 8 bases remaining between them. Germline V gene data show CDR1 as SGHDT and CDR2 as YYEEEE. In DNA form, the CDR3 reads TGTGCCAGCAGCTTGTCCGGAAGTAGCAATCAGCCCCAGCATTTT. Its translation: CASSLSGSSNQPQHF.

This clone occurred once. The chain is built from TRBV12-5 and TRBJ2-1; 9 positions agree with TRBD1. V lost 1 base, J lost 5 bases, and 0 bases stayed unmatched. The length of the CDR3 is 14 residues. The germline V gene has CDR1 LGHNT and CDR2 FRNRAP. This CDR3 is CASGLGTGDNEQFF. In DNA form, the CDR3 reads TGTGCTAGTGGTTTGGGGACAGGGGACAATGAGCAGTTCTTC.

V gene TRBV2 combines with J gene TRBJ2-2; tentative D call: TRBD2 (6 bases). Germline CDR1 and CDR2: SNHLY and FYNNEI. There are 14 residues in the CDR3. V lost 6 bases to trimming and J lost 6 bases, with 14 bases between them. The CDR3 coding sequence is TGTGCCAGCAGGCCTGGGACTTCTTCCGGGGAGCTGTTTTTT. Its translation: CASRPGTSSGELFF.